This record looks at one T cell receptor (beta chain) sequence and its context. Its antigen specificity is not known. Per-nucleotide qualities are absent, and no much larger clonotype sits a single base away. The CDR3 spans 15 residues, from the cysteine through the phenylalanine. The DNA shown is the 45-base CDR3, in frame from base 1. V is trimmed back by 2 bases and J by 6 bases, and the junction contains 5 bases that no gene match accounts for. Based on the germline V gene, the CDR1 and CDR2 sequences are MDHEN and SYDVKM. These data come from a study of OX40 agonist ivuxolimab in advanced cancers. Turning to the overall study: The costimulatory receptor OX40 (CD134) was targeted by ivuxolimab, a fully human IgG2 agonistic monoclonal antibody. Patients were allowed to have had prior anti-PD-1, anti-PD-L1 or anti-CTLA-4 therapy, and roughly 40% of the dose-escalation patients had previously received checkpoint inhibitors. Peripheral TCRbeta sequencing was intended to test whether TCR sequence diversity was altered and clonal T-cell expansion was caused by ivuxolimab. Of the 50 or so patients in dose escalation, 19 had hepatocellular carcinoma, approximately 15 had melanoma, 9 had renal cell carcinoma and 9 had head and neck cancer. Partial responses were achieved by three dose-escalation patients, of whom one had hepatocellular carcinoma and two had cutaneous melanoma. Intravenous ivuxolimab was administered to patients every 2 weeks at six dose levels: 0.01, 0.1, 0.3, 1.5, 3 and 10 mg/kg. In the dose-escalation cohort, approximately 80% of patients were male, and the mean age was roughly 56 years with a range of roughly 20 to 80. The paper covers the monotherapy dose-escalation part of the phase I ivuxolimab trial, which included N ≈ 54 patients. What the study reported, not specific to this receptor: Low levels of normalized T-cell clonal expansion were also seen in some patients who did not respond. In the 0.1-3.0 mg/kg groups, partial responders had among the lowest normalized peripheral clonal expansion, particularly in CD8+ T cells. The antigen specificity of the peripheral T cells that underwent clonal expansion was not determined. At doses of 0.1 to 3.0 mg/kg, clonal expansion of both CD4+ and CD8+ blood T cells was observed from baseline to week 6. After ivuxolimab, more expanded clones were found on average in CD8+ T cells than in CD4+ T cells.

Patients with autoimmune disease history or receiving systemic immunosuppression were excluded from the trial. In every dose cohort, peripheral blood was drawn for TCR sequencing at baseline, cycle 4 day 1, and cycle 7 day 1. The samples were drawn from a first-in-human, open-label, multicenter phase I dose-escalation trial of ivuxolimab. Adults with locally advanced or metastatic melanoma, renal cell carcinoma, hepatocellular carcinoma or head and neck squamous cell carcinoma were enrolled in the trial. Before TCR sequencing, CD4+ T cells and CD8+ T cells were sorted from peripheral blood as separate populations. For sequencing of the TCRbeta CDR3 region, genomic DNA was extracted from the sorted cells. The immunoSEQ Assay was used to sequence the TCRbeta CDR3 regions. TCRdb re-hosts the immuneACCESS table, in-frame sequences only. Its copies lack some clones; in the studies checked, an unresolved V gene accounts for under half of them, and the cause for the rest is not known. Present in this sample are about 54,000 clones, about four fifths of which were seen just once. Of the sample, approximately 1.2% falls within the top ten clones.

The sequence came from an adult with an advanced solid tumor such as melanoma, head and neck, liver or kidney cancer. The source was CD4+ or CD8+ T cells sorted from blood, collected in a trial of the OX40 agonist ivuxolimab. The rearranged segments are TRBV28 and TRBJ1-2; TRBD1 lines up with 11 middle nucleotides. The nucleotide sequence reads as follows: TGTGCCAGCAGTTTACGGACAGGGGGCTCTGATGGCTACACCTTC. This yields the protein CASSLRTGGSDGYTF.